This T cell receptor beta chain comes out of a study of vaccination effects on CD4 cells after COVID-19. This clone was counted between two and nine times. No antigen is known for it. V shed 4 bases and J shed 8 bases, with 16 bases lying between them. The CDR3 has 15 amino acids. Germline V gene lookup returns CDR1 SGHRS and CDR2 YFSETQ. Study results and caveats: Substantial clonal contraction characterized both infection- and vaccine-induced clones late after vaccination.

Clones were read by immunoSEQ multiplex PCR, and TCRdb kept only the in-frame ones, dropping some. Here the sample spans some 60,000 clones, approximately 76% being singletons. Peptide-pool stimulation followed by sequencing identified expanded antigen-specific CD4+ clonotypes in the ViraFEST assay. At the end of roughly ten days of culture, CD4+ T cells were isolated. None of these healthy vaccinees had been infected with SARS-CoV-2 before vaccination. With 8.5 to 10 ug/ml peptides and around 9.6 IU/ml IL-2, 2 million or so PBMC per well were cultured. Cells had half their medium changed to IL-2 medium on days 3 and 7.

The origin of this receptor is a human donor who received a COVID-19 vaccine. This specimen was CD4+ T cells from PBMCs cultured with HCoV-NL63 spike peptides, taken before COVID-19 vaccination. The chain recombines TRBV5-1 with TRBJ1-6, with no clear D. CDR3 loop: CASSQSLGGHSPLHF. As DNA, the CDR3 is TGCGCCAGCAGCCAATCCCTGGGAGGGCATTCACCCCTCCACTTT.